These T cell receptor beta chains were read from a single sample in a study of beta chain features in type 1 diabetes. The repertoire was sequenced with immunoSEQ multiplex PCR; TCRdb's copy has only in-frame clones and lacks some. Seen here are around 12,000 clones, 40% to 55% observed once, and the top ten hold around 0.96%. The sample taken for sequencing was stem cell memory CD4+ T cells from blood. The source is a young man in good health. Each CDR3 is given with its conserved first and last residue. D genes are given only for firm matches. The size field is filled for only some rows; it gives once, few, many or a size class.

>-|TRBJ2-3|TRBD2|TRBV28
TGTGCCAGCAGTTTTATCTTGCTAGCGGGGGACACAGATACGCAGTATTTT
CASSFILLAGDTDTQYF
>few|TRBJ1-2|-|TRBV18
TGTGCCAGCTCACCAGGCTCCGGGGGTTCGGGCTACACCTTC
CASSPGSGGSGYTF
>-|TRBJ1-1|-|TRBV4-2
TGTGCCAGCAGCCCAACACCAGTGAACACTGAAGCTTTCTTT
CASSPTPVNTEAFF
>-|TRBJ2-3|-|TRBV6-6
TGTGCCAGCAGTTCCCCGTCCCTCGGCACAGATACGCAGTATTTT
CASSSPSLGTDTQYF
>-|TRBJ2-3|-|TRBV11-2
TGTGCCAGCAGCTTAACCCAGGGTGGCGATACGCAGTATTTT
CASSLTQGGDTQYF
>-|TRBJ2-5|TRBD2|TRBV5-1
TGCGCCAGCAGCTTTCTTAGCGGGAGGGGAGAGACCCAGTACTTC
CASSFLSGRGETQYF
>-|TRBJ2-2|TRBD1|TRBV7-3
TGTGCCAGCAGAACCGACAGGGTGAACACCGGGGAGCTGTTTTTT
CASRTDRVNTGELFF
>-|TRBJ2-1|-|TRBV6-5
TGTGCCAGCAGATCCGCGGTGATGGGGCAAGAGCAGTTCTTC
CASRSAVMGQEQFF
>-|TRBJ1-1|TRBD1|TRBV19
TGTGCCAGTAGGTCGGACAGGGGAGGGAAAACTGAAGCTTTCTTT
CASRSDRGGKTEAFF
>-|TRBJ1-1|-|TRBV6-5
TGTGCCAGCTGGGGCAACATGAACACTGAAGCTTTCTTT
CASWGNMNTEAFF
>-|TRBJ1-1|-|TRBV7-8
TGTGCCAGCAGCAAAAAAAACCTCGGGATGAACACTGAAGCTTTCTTT
CASSKKNLGMNTEAFF
>-|TRBJ1-5|-|TRBV7-2
TGTGCCAGCACAGGGTCGAGCAATCAGCCCCAGCATTTT
CASTGSSNQPQHF
>-|TRBJ1-2|-|TRBV7-9
TGTGCCAGCAGCTTAGGTGGAGCCTATGGCTACACCTTC
CASSLGGAYGYTF
>few|TRBJ2-7|TRBD1|TRBV28
TGTGCCAGCAGCTTTGCCGGGACAGGGAATAACGAGCAGTACTTC
CASSFAGTGNNEQYF
>-|TRBJ2-5|-|TRBV6-5
TGTGCCAGCAGCAACAGGCGCCAAGAGACCCAGTACTTC
CASSNRRQETQYF
>-|TRBJ1-5|-|TRBV7-9
TGTGCCAGCAGCTTAGCCGGAGACAATCAGCCCCAGCATTTT
CASSLAGDNQPQHF
>few|TRBJ2-3|TRBD2|TRBV7-2
TGTGCCAGCAGCCTCTCAAGACTAGCGGGTCAAGATACGCAGTATTTT
CASSLSRLAGQDTQYF
>few|TRBJ2-3|TRBD2|TRBV7-9
TGTGCCAGCAGCGATCCCCTAGCGGAGGACCCCACAGATACGCAGTATTTT
CASSDPLAEDPTDTQYF
>few|TRBJ2-3|-|TRBV28
TGTGCCAGCAGCCCAACCGGACAGAGCACAGATACGCAGTATTTT
CASSPTGQSTDTQYF
>-|TRBJ1-4|TRBD1|TRBV7-3
TGTGCCAGCAGCTGGGACAGGGGTGAAAAACTGTTTTTT
CASSWDRGEKLFF
>-|TRBJ1-1|-|TRBV19
TGTGCCAGTAGCCTGACGGCGGACACTGAAGCTTTCTTT
CASSLTADTEAFF
>few|TRBJ2-3|TRBD2|TRBV18
TGTGCCAGCTCACCTCTCGCGGGGGAGCTCTTGGTGCAGTATTTT
CASSPLAGELLVQYF
>-|TRBJ2-3|TRBD1|TRBV5-1
TGCGCCAGCAGCTTGGGACAGGGACCAGATACGCAGTATTTT
CASSLGQGPDTQYF
>-|TRBJ2-3|TRBD2|TRBV7-6
TGCTCTAGCAGCCCGGCGAGGACTAGCGGGGGGGATACGCAGTATTTT
CSSSPARTSGGDTQYF
>-|TRBJ1-2|-|TRBV7-9
TGTGCCAGCAGCTCAAGGCGGGGTAGAGAGAACTATGGCTACACCTTC
CASSSRRGRENYGYTF
>-|TRBJ1-2|-|TRBV5-6
TGTGCCAGCAGCTTACCGGGGAGGGGGGGAGTTGGCTACACCTTC
CASSLPGRGGVGYTF
>-|TRBJ2-1|-|TRBV30
TGTGCCTGGAGCCGCTGGGAGTTCAATGAGCAGTTCTTC
CAWSRWEFNEQFF
>-|TRBJ2-6|-|TRBV6-1
TGTGCCAGCAGTGAACAGGCTGGGGCCAACGTCCTGACTTTC
CASSEQAGANVLTF
>-|TRBJ2-1|TRBD2|TRBV5-4
TGTGCCAGCAGGCTAGCGGGGGGGCCATATGAGCAGTTCTTC
CASRLAGGPYEQFF
>-|TRBJ1-3|-|TRBV9
TGTGCCAGCAGCGCCAGTGCGGGGATAGGAAACACCATATATTTT
CASSASAGIGNTIYF
>once|TRBJ2-3|-|TRBV6-6
TGTGCCAGCAGTTACTCTGGGGGCAACCCCACAGATACGCAGTATTTT
CASSYSGGNPTDTQYF
>-|TRBJ2-7|-|TRBV19
TGTGCCAGTAGTATTCAACTAGATGCCTACGAGCAGTACTTC
CASSIQLDAYEQYF
>-|TRBJ2-2|TRBD2|TRBV2
TGTGCCAGCAGTGTAGCGGGGAGGACCGGGGAGCTGTTTTTT
CASSVAGRTGELFF
>-|TRBJ1-2|-|TRBV28
TGTGCCAGCAGTTTAGGGGGAGGACAAATCTATGGCTACACCTTC
CASSLGGGQIYGYTF
>-|TRBJ1-5|-|TRBV5-1
TGCGCCAGCAGCTTGGTCGGGGATAGCAATCAGCCCCAGCATTTT
CASSLVGDSNQPQHF
>-|TRBJ1-5|-|TRBV28
TGTGCCAGCAGTTTATCTTTGGGGCTTGGTCAGCCCCAGCATTTT
CASSLSLGLGQPQHF
>-|TRBJ2-5|TRBD2|TRBV4-1
TGCGCCAGCAGTCAAACTAGCGGGGGCCAGGGGGTAGAGACCCAGTACTTC
CASSQTSGGQGVETQYF
>-|TRBJ1-1|TRBD1|TRBV4-1
TGCGCCAGCAGCTACAGGGGGCTGGATGAAGCTTTCTTT
CASSYRGLDEAFF
>-|TRBJ1-6|-|TRBV28
TGTGCCAGCAGGTTTTTTGCAGGCCCCAATTCACCCCTCCACTTT
CASRFFAGPNSPLHF
>few|TRBJ1-5|-|TRBV7-6
TGTGCCAGCAGCTTACGGTATAGCAATCAGCCCCAGCATTTT
CASSLRYSNQPQHF
>-|TRBJ1-5|TRBD1|TRBV7-8
TGTGCCAGCAGCTCCCAGGGGGCGCCCCGCCTAGCCCAGCATTTT
CASSSQGAPRLAQHF
>-|TRBJ1-1|TRBD1|TRBV28
TGTGCCAGCAGCCCAGGGGGCGCGGTTACTGAAGCTTTCTTT
CASSPGGAVTEAFF
>-|TRBJ2-7|TRBD2|TRBV5-6
TGTGCCAGCCGTCGCGGGGGGAGTTACGAGCAGTACTTC
CASRRGGSYEQYF
>-|TRBJ1-2|TRBD1|TRBV20-1
TGCAGTGTACAGGGGAATTATGGCTACACCTTC
CSVQGNYGYTF
>-|TRBJ2-2|-|TRBV7-2
TGTGCCAGCAGCTTCGTAAGACAGAACACCGGGGAGCTGTTTTTT
CASSFVRQNTGELFF
>few|TRBJ2-3|TRBD1|TRBV2
TGTGCCAGCTCCGGGACAGGGGGCCCAGATACGCAGTATTTT
CASSGTGGPDTQYF
>-|TRBJ2-3|-|TRBV4-3
TGCGCCAGCAGCCAAGGACAGTGGACAGATACGCAGTATTTT
CASSQGQWTDTQYF
>-|TRBJ2-3|-|TRBV25-1
TGTGCCAGCAGAGACGCTCGGGGCACAGATACGCAGTATTTT
CASRDARGTDTQYF
>-|TRBJ2-2|-|TRBV7-2
TGTGCCAGCAGCTTAGGGCTAGCCATGTCCGGGGAGCTGTTTTTT
CASSLGLAMSGELFF
>few|TRBJ2-1|-|TRBV5-4
TGTGCCAGCAGCTTGGGGACCGACAGCTACAATGAGCAGTTCTTC
CASSLGTDSYNEQFF
>few|TRBJ2-5|TRBD2|TRBV7-2
TGTGCCAGCAGCTTAGCGGGAGGGCGGGGACAAGAGACCCAGTACTTC
CASSLAGGRGQETQYF
>few|TRBJ1-2|-|TRBV7-2
TGTGCCAGCAGCTTGGACAGCTACCTCTATGGCTACACCTTC
CASSLDSYLYGYTF
>-|TRBJ1-3|-|TRBV30
TGTGCCTGGAGTCTTAACTCTGGAAACACCATATATTTT
CAWSLNSGNTIYF
>-|TRBJ2-1|TRBD1|TRBV6-1
TGTGCCAGCCGGGACAGGGTCAATGAGCAGTTCTTC
CASRDRVNEQFF
>-|TRBJ2-7|TRBD1|TRBV5-1
TGCGCCAGCAGCACGGGACAGGGAGGCTACGAGCAGTACTTC
CASSTGQGGYEQYF